Following are 21 T cell receptor beta chains from one sample sequenced in a study of cytomegalovirus exposure and HLA in healthy donors. It was with 60 Vbeta and 13 Jbeta primers that the PCR ran. The protocol was immunoSEQ multiplex PCR, while the TCRdb copy is restricted to in-frame clones and leaves out a portion. The sample holds some 150,000 clones; about 79% are singletons and the top ten take approximately 0.66%. Sequenced material: PBMCs. Receptors were obtained from a male donor in good health and CMV-seronegative.

The chain joins TRBV7-2 to TRBJ2-7; D unresolved. The V gene lost 5 bases and the J gene lost 6 bases, with 14 bases spanning the gap. The germline V gene has CDR1 SGHTA and CDR2 FQGNSA. The CDR3 runs to 13 residues. CDR3 sequence (DNA): TGTGCCAGCAGCCTACCAAACCGAGGCGAGCAGTACTTC. Amino acid sequence: CASSLPNRGEQYF.

The rearrangement joins TRBV30 to TRBJ1-1, with no clear D. Trimming stripped 3 bases from V and 0 bases from J, with 14 bases between. Germline assignment: CDR1 GTSNPN and CDR2 SVGIG (reference sequence). The CDR3 is 15 residues long. CDR3 sequence reads: CAWSLPRVMNTEAFF. DNA of the CDR3: TGTGCCTGGAGCCTACCCCGAGTTATGAACACTGAAGCTTTCTTT.

This chain connects TRBV5-5 to TRBJ1-2; D is possibly TRBD1 (6 bases). Trimming pared 1 base from V and 4 bases from J, leaving 11 bases between. This CDR3 has 14 amino acids. Germline CDR1 reads SGHKS; CDR2 reads YYEKEE (reference sequence). CDR3 in amino acids: CASSLTDSLYGYTF. The CDR3 region has the DNA TGTGCCAGCAGCTTGACGGACAGCCTCTATGGCTACACCTTC.

This clone has more than one count but fewer than ten. The genes are TRBV19 and TRBJ2-1, with a tentative D call TRBD2 (6 bases). This CDR3 is built from 15 residues. The germline V gene encodes CDR1 LNHDA and CDR2 SQIVND (reference sequence). Trimming shortened V by 5 bases and J by 8 bases, and 19 bases separated the two germline ends. For the CDR3, the DNA is TGTGCCAGTAGTCCCCCGGACTACCCTAAGGATGAGCAGTTCTTC. Its translation: CASSPPDYPKDEQFF. Combining the CDR3 with reference TRBV19 and TRBJ2-1 gives the whole variable domain DGGITQSPKYLFRKEGQNVTLSCEQNLNHDAMYWYRQDPGQGLRLIYYSQIVNDFQKGDIAEGYSVSREKKESFPLTVTSAQKNPTAFYLCASSPPDYPKDEQFFGPGTRLTVL.

A single count supports this clone. This sequence joins TRBV2 and TRBJ2-5; the D is unclear. The DNA end lines up better with TRBJ2-7; the J call may be wrong. The V gene's germline CDR1 is SNHLY and CDR2 FYNNEI. This CDR3 is 12 amino acids long. DNA of the CDR3: TGTGCCAGCAGTGAACAGGATTACGAGCAGTACTTC. Its translation: CASSEQDYEQYF.

This clone was recorded once. V usage is TRBV18 and J usage is TRBJ1-2; 7 bases match TRBD1. The CDR3 is 12 amino acids. V dropped 4 bases and J dropped 10; count of bases not matched to a gene: 6. Germline CDR1 and CDR2: KGHSH and LQKENI. CDR3 amino acids: CASSQTGSFYTF. Written as DNA, the CDR3 is TGTGCCAGCTCACAGACAGGGTCATTCTACACCTTC.

The chain carries TRBV18 and TRBJ2-7; D unclear. The CDR3 is made up of 15 amino acids. The germline gives CDR1 KGHSH, CDR2 LQKENI. Trimming cost V 3 bases and J 1 base, with 13 bases left between them. The CDR3 region is CASSPRSGASYEQYF. CDR3 in DNA: TGTGCCAGCTCACCTCGATCCGGAGCTTCCTACGAGCAGTACTTC. Variable domain in full (rest from reference TRBV18 and TRBJ2-7): NAGVMQNPRHLVRRRGQEARLRCSPMKGHSHVYWYRQLPEEGLKFMVYLQKENIIDESGMPKERFSAEFPKEGPSILRIQQVVRGDSAAYFCASSPRSGASYEQYFGPGTRLTVT.

The chain has TRBV5-1 and TRBJ2-3; 13 positions match TRBD2. The germline CDR1 and CDR2 sequences are SGHRS and YFSETQ. Losses at the gene ends were 3 bases for V and 4 bases for J; bases not matched to a gene: 5. This CDR3 region has 16 residues. In DNA form, the CDR3 reads TGCGCCAGCAGCTCCTGGACTAGCGGGGGTGCAGATACGCAGTATTTT. Translating it yields CASSSWTSGGADTQYF.

The CDR3 nucleotides read TGTGCCAGCGGCAGGGGACGGTACGAGCAGTACTTC. Its translation is CASGRGRYEQYF. The J gene is TRBJ2-7, the V gene TRBV11-2; TRBD1 might be the D (6 bases). The CDR3 runs 12 residues. Between the trimmed V and J ends, which lost 8 bases and 4 bases, there was a span of 12 bases. Germline CDR1 reads SGHAT; CDR2 reads FQNNGV.

V gene TRBV10-3 combines with J gene TRBJ2-7; 7 bases align to TRBD1. Germline trimming cut 0 bases from V and 9 bases from J; bases unmatched to any gene: 5. This CDR3 has 13 residues. Germline V gives CDR1 ENHRY, CDR2 SYGVKD. This CDR3 is CAISESGQGVQYF. The CDR3 DNA reads TGTGCCATCAGTGAGTCGGGGCAGGGGGTGCAGTACTTC.

J is TRBJ2-7 and V is TRBV29-1; 8 bases align to TRBD1. The V segment lost 4 bases and the J segment 5 bases; nucleotides outside the gene matches: 4. This CDR3 contains 12 residues. From germline, CDR1 is SQVTM and CDR2 ANQGSEA. The CDR3 region has the DNA TGCAGCGTTGTGACAGGGGTCGACGAGCAGTACTTC. It specifies CSVVTGVDEQYF.

The rearrangement links TRBV19 to TRBJ2-4; D not certain. V was shortened by 3 bases and J by 0 bases, with 15 bases between the two germline ends. Germline CDR1 reads LNHDA; CDR2 reads SQIVND (reference sequence). The CDR3 has 17 amino acids. For the CDR3, the DNA is TGTGCCAGTAGTATCCAGATAAGCCGGGTAGCCAAAAACATTCAGTACTTC. This encodes CASSIQISRVAKNIQYF.

The chain joins TRBV7-8 to TRBJ1-1, with D perhaps TRBD1 (5 bases). Per germline, CDR1 SGHVS and CDR2 FQNEAQ. The CDR3 spans 14 residues. Deletions cut 5 bases from V and 0 bases from J, with 10 bases between. The CDR3 region is CASSQGGVNTEAFF. In DNA, the CDR3 is TGTGCCAGCAGCCAAGGAGGGGTGAACACTGAAGCTTTCTTT.

The chain uses TRBV6-5 and TRBJ1-2; D might be TRBD1 (5 bases). This CDR3 has 15 residues. CDR1 and CDR2 from the germline V gene are MNHEY and SVGAGI. Trimming left V 2 bases short and J 4 bases short, with 14 bases between. The CDR3 nucleotides are TGTGCCAGCAGTTACGAACACGGTGGGGCCTATGGCTACACCTTC. Translating it yields CASSYEHGGAYGYTF.

The chain uses TRBV5-6 and TRBJ2-7; TRBD2 aligns across 13 bases. Trimming removed 3 bases from V and 2 bases from J; junction bases left unmatched: 2. The germline gives CDR1 SGHDT, CDR2 YYEEEE. This CDR3 region has 15 residues. The CDR3 DNA is TGTGCCAGCAGCTGGACTAGCGGGAGCACCTACGAGCAGTACTTC. Amino acid sequence: CASSWTSGSTYEQYF.

This rearrangement joins TRBV4-3 to TRBJ2-2; TRBD1 might be the D (6 bases). Trimming cost V 5 bases and J 7 bases, with 14 bases left between them. Germline V gives CDR1 LGHNA, CDR2 YSLEER. CDR3 length equals 14 residues. The CDR3 spells CASSARQDGGELFF. CDR3 nucleotide sequence: TGCGCCAGCAGCGCGAGACAGGATGGCGGGGAGCTGTTTTTT.

CDR3 amino acids: CASSDSDRGIYNEQFF. CDR3 in DNA: TGTGCCAGCAGTGATTCAGACAGGGGTATCTACAATGAGCAGTTCTTC. This sequence joins TRBV25-1 and TRBJ2-1, with 8 bases identical to TRBD1. Germline V gene sequence: CDR1 MGHDK, CDR2 SYGVNS. V was clipped by 3 bases and J by 3 bases; unmatched bases: 7. The length of the CDR3 is 16 residues. Full variable domain (remainder filled in from reference TRBV25-1 and TRBJ2-1): EADIYQTPRYLVIGTGKKITLECSQTMGHDKMYWYQQDPGMELHLIHYSYGVNSTEKGDLSSESTVSRIRTEHFPLTLESARPSHTSQYLCASSDSDRGIYNEQFFGPGTRLTVL.

The gene calls are TRBV9 and TRBJ2-7; TRBD2 matches at 10 bases. This CDR3 has 18 amino acids. With 0 bases clipped from V and 3 bases from J, the junction kept 12 bases outside the gene matches. Germline CDR1 reads SGDLS; CDR2 reads YYNGEE. The CDR3 protein is CASSVGAPASGGLYEQYF. In DNA form, the CDR3 reads TGTGCCAGCAGCGTAGGAGCCCCTGCTAGCGGGGGACTCTACGAGCAGTACTTC.

The chain employs TRBV11-3 and TRBJ2-5; 9 nucleotides line up with TRBD1. The better agreement between TRBJ2-7 and the DNA end casts doubt on the J call. CDR3 size: 15 residues. CDR1 is SGHNT and CDR2 is YENEEA in the germline V gene. CDR3 residues: CASSYRQGVPYEQYF. Here the CDR3 DNA reads TGTGCCAGCAGCTACCGACAGGGGGTTCCCTACGAGCAGTACTTC.

The chain couples TRBV19 to TRBJ2-5, with 7 bases aligning to TRBD2. Germline V CDR1 and CDR2: LNHDA, SQIVND (reference sequence). The CDR3 loop spans 15 amino acids. The trim removed 3 bases at V and 3 bases at J, leaving 7 bases unmatched. CDR3 region: CASSMGGAGKETQYF. CDR3 in DNA: TGTGCCAGTAGTATGGGAGGGGCGGGGAAAGAGACCCAGTACTTC.

The gene calls are TRBV2 and TRBJ2-7, with 9 bases matching TRBD2. The CDR3 sequence is 13 residues long. J was trimmed by 2 bases and V by 9 bases; bases with no gene match: 5. Germline V gene data show CDR1 as SNHLY and CDR2 as FYNNEI. The CDR3 protein is CASSAGGTYEQYF. For the CDR3, the DNA is TGTGCCAGTTCCGCGGGGGGGACCTACGAGCAGTACTTC.